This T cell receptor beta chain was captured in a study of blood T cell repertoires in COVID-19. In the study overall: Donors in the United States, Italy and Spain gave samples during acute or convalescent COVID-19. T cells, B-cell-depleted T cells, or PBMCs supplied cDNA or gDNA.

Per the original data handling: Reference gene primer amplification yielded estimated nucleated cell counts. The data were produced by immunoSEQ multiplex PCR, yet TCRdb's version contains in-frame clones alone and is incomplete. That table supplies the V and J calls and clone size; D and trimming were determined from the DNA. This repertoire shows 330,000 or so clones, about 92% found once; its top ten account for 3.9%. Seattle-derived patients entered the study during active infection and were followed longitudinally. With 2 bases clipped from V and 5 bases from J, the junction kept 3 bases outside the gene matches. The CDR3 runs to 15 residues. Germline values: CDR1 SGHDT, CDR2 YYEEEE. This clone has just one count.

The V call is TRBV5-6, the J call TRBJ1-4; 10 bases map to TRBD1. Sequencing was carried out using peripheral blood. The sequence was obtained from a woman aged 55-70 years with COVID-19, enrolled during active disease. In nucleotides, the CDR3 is TGTGCCAGCAGCTTAAGGACAGGGGGGAATGAAAAACTGTTTTTT. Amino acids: CASSLRTGGNEKLFF.